These 20 T cell receptor beta chains were sequenced from one sample in a study of shared clonotypes between healthy human individuals. Assay used: immunoSEQ multiplex PCR; TCRdb lists only in-frame clones, some missing. The data contain about 680,000 clones, roughly 70% of them singletons. Sequences were obtained from memory CD4+ T cells sorted from blood. Documented subset: CD45RA-negative fraction. These receptors were taken from a woman between 25 and 40 years old in good health.

The chain uses TRBV6-1 and TRBJ2-7; no reliable D call. Trimming took off 0 bases at V and 3 bases at J, with 9 bases between the two ends. Germline V CDR1 and CDR2: MNHNS, SASEGT. The CDR3 contains 14 residues. The CDR3 reads CASSEAWVNYEQYF. CDR3 in DNA: TGTGCCAGCAGTGAAGCCTGGGTAAACTACGAGCAGTACTTC.

Worth noting for this clone: Possible read error: a much larger clone is one base away. J is TRBJ2-7 and V is TRBV14, with D unresolved. CDR3 length equals 11 residues. V was shortened by 3 bases and J by 3 bases, with 3 bases between the two germline ends. Germline assignment: CDR1 SGHDN and CDR2 FVKESK. The CDR3 spells CASSQGYEQYF. In DNA form, the CDR3 reads TGTGCCAGCAGCCAGGGCTACGAGCAGTACTTC.

The chain employs TRBV10-3 and TRBJ1-4; D may be TRBD1 (5 bases). V was pared by 0 bases and J by 7 bases, with 12 bases between. This CDR3 region has 15 residues. CDR1 and CDR2 (germline): ENHRY, SYGVKD. The CDR3 loop reads CAISESEPGGEKLFF. The DNA of the CDR3 is TGTGCCATCAGTGAGTCAGAACCTGGGGGTGAAAAACTGTTTTTT.

This chain uses TRBV7-9 with TRBJ2-5, with a possible D match to TRBD2 (5 bases). The CDR3 consists of 13 residues. From germline, CDR1 is SEHNR and CDR2 FQNEAQ (reference sequence). Trimming left V 4 bases short and J 10 bases short, with 16 bases between. The CDR3 nucleotides are TGTGCCAGCAGCTCGACTATACCCGGGGACCAGTACTTC. Translating it yields CASSSTIPGDQYF.

This clone was recorded a few times. This sequence joins TRBV5-1 and TRBJ2-1; D perhaps matches TRBD2 (5 bases). There are 15 residues in the CDR3. Germline assignment: CDR1 SGHRS and CDR2 YFSETQ. The ends were cut back, 1 base at V and 1 base at J, with 9 bases in the middle. The CDR3 spells CASSLSLESYNEQFF. The CDR3 nucleotides are TGCGCCAGCAGCTTGTCACTAGAGTCCTACAATGAGCAGTTCTTC.

The rearrangement links TRBV14 to TRBJ2-2; no clear D gene. Per germline, CDR1 SGHDN and CDR2 FVKESK. This CDR3 has 14 residues. V lost 3 bases and J 0 bases, leaving 5 bases between the germline ends. The CDR3: CASSQQPNTGELFF. Written as DNA, the CDR3 is TGTGCCAGCAGCCAGCAACCGAACACCGGGGAGCTGTTTTTT.

The chain is built from TRBV30 and TRBJ1-5; 7 nucleotides align to TRBD1. CDR3 length: 18 amino acids. Germline loops: CDR1 GTSNPN, CDR2 SVGIG (reference sequence). V shed 0 bases, J shed 1 base, and the junction held 12 bases outside the gene matches. The DNA of the CDR3 is TGTGCCTGGAGTGTACGTAGACAGGGCTCCAAGAGCAATCAGCCCCAGCATTTT. Residues: CAWSVRRQGSKSNQPQHF.

The chain carries TRBV10-3 and TRBJ2-7; D perhaps matches TRBD1 (5 bases). The CDR3 extends over 12 amino acids. V dropped 4 bases and J dropped 2 bases, with 6 bases sitting between them. Germline V gene data show CDR1 as ENHRY and CDR2 as SYGVKD. In nucleotides, the CDR3 is TGTGCCATCAGTGCCAGGGCCTACGAGCAGTACTTC. Translated, it gives CAISARAYEQYF.

The chain employs TRBV5-1 and TRBJ2-1; 9 nucleotides match TRBD2. J gave up 3 bases and V 4 bases, and 8 bases lay outside the gene matches. Germline V gene sequence: CDR1 SGHRS, CDR2 YFSETQ. The CDR3 contains 16 residues. The CDR3 bases are TGCGCCAGCAGCATCGGAGTTAGCGGGAGCTACAATGAGCAGTTCTTC. Its protein is CASSIGVSGSYNEQFF.

The rearrangement links TRBV27 to TRBJ2-7; no firm D call. The CDR3 is 14 amino acids. Germline-derived CDR1 and CDR2 are MNHEY and SMNVEV (reference sequence). V was clipped by 3 bases and J by 7 bases, with 16 bases between them. The CDR3 region has the DNA TGTGCCAGCAGTTTTAAGGTCGACCTGGGAGAGCAGTACTTC. Protein sequence: CASSFKVDLGEQYF.

J is TRBJ2-7 and V is TRBV21-1; the table gives TRBD2 as D, unverified against the DNA. TRBV21-1 is reported as a pseudogene. The CDR3 sequence is 13 residues long. The CDR3 DNA reads as TGTGCCAGCAGCTGGGGCGGGACCTACGAGCAGTACTTC. It encodes CASSWGGTYEQYF.

CDR3 protein: CASSSGTGATTYEQYF. The CDR3 DNA reads as TGTGCCAGCAGTTCCGGGACAGGGGCGACGACCTACGAGCAGTACTTC. The rearrangement uses TRBV28 and TRBJ2-7, with 10 bases matching TRBD1. This CDR3 contains 16 residues. CDR1 MDHEN and CDR2 SYDVKM come from the germline V gene. V lost 4 bases to trimming and J lost 2 bases; unmatched junction nucleotides: 8.

As for this clone: Other DNA sequences in the same sample also yield this CDR3. The CDR3, as DNA: TGTGCCTGGAGTGTAGGGGGGACCCAGTACTTC. Protein: CAWSVGGTQYF. The gene calls are TRBV30 and TRBJ2-5; a weak D match, TRBD1 (6 bases). This CDR3 comprises 11 residues. The V and J ends lost 0 bases and 7 bases respectively, with 6 bases between them. Germline CDR1 GTSNPN, CDR2 SVGIG (reference sequence).

In its sample, this clone was seen once. The genes are TRBV7-9 and TRBJ2-1; 11 bases are shared with TRBD2. The junction had 2 bases not matched to a gene; V was cut back by 5 bases and J by 2 bases. Germline loops: CDR1 SEHNR, CDR2 FQNEAQ (reference sequence). This CDR3 spans 15 amino acids. CDR3 region: CASSPTSGTYNEQFF. The CDR3, as DNA: TGTGCCAGCAGCCCGACTAGCGGGACCTACAATGAGCAGTTCTTC.

The rearrangement joins TRBV2 to TRBJ2-5; D not certain. The CDR3 consists of 12 residues. V dropped 7 bases and J dropped 7 bases, with 13 bases sitting between them. Germline CDR1 and CDR2: SNHLY and FYNNEI. The CDR3 DNA follows: TGTGCCAGCAATGGCCGACCGAGGACCCAGTACTTC. Its protein product is CASNGRPRTQYF.

Only one count was recorded for this clone. The rearrangement joins TRBV27 to TRBJ2-2, with 9 bases identical to TRBD2. CDR3 length equals 15 residues. V gave up 7 bases and J gave up 7 bases; unmatched junction bases: 10. From germline, CDR1 is MNHEY and CDR2 SMNVEV (reference sequence). The CDR3 nucleotides are TGTGCCAGCAAGCTAGCGGGAAGTCCGGGCGGGGAGCTGTTTTTT. It translates to CASKLAGSPGGELFF.

This clone was seen a handful of times. The rearrangement links TRBV6-1 to TRBJ1-1; weak D call: TRBD1 (6 bases). CDR3 length equals 15 residues. Germline-derived CDR1 and CDR2 are MNHNS and SASEGT. V lost 2 bases to trimming and J lost 3 bases, with 13 bases between them. The CDR3 DNA sequence: TGTGCCAGCAGTGAAACAGGGTGGGAGGACACTGAAGCTTTCTTT. Translation gives CASSETGWEDTEAFF.

This clone came up many times. The chain uses TRBV6-1 and TRBJ1-2; 11 bases are a match to TRBD1. V trimming: 6 bases; J trimming: 7 bases; junction bases outside the gene matches: 10. The CDR3 length is 15 residues. The germline CDR1 and CDR2 sequences are MNHNS and SASEGT. The CDR3 DNA reads as TGTGCCAGCAGAGTCGCCGGGACAGGGGGATCTGGCTACACCTTC. As protein: CASRVAGTGGSGYTF.

The gene calls are TRBV7-8 and TRBJ2-2; TRBD2 is a possible D gene (5 bases). Germline V CDR1 and CDR2: SGHVS, FQNEAQ. Deletions cut 7 bases from V and 6 bases from J, with 15 bases between. This CDR3 comprises 14 residues. The CDR3 DNA sequence: TGTGCCAGCACCCTCCGGGAAGGGCCCGGGGAGCTGTTTTTT. This encodes CASTLREGPGELFF.

This clone was picked up many times. The same CDR3 also results from other DNA sequences found in this sample. The V and J genes are TRBV18 and TRBJ1-1; TRBD1 matches 7 bases. Germline V lookup: CDR1 KGHSH, CDR2 LQKENI. V was clipped by 2 bases and J by 1 base; unmatched bases: 4. The CDR3 extends over 15 amino acids. CDR3 loop: CASSPRQGANTEAFF. The DNA for the CDR3 is TGTGCCAGCTCACCAAGACAGGGAGCGAACACTGAAGCTTTCTTT.